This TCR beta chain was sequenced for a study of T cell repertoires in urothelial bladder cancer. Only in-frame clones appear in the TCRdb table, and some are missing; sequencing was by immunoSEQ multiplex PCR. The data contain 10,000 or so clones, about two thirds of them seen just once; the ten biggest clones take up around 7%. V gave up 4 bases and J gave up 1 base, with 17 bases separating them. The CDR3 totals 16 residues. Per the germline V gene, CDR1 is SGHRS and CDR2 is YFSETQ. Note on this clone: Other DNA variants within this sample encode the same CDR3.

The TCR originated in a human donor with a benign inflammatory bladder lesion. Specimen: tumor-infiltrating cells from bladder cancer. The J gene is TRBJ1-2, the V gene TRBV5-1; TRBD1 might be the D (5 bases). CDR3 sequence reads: CASSLSLGPGNYGYTF. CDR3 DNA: TGCGCCAGCAGCCTGTCATTGGGGCCGGGTAACTATGGCTACACCTTC.